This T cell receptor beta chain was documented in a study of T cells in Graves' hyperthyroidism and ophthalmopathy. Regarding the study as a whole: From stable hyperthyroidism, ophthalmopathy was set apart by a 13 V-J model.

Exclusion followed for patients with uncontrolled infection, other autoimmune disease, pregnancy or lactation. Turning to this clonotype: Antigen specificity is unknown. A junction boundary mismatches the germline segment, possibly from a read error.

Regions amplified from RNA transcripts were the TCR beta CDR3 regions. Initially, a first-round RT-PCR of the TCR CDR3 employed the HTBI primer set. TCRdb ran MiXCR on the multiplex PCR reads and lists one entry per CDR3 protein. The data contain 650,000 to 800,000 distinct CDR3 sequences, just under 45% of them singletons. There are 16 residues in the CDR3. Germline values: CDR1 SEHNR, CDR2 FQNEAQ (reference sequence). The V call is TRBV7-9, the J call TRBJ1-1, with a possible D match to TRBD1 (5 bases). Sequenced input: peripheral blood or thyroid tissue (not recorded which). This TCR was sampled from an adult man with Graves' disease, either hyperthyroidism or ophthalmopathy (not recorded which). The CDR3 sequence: CASSPGGESLNTEAFF. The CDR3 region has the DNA TGCGCCAGCAGCCCTGGGGGGGAGTCATTGAACACTGAAGCTTTCTTT.